These T cell receptor beta chains were read from a single sample in a study of beta chain features in type 1 diabetes. Sequencing used immunoSEQ multiplex PCR; TCRdb keeps in-frame clones, though not all of them. This table has some 190,000 clones, roughly 8% appearing once. The specimen was central memory CD4+ T cells from blood. Receptors originate from a man in his late teens or twenties with type 1 diabetes. The CDR3 runs from the conserved cysteine through the conserved F or W. A D gene is named only where the DNA matches it firmly. The size entry is marked missing in some rows and otherwise reads once, few, many or a size class.

cdr3_aa cdr3_nt v_call clone_size d_call j_call
CASSGRTGKETQYF TGTGCCAGCAGCGGCCGGACAGGGAAAGAGACCCAGTACTTC TRBV9 few TRBD1 TRBJ2-5
CATSFTEIYSYNEQFF TGTGCCACCAGCTTCACAGAAATTTACTCCTACAATGAGCAGTTCTTC TRBV15 few - TRBJ2-1
CASRTGNEQYF TGTGCCAGCCGGACGGGGAACGAGCAGTACTTC TRBV10-3 - - TRBJ2-7
CSASPVIQYF TGCAGTGCTAGCCCTGTCATTCAGTACTTC TRBV20-1 few - TRBJ2-4
CASSLREDNSPLHF TGTGCCAGCAGTCTCAGGGAGGATAATTCACCCCTCCACTTT TRBV2 - - TRBJ1-6
CASSQDPGSSQHF TGCGCCAGCAGCCAAGACCCAGGCAGTAGCCAGCATTTT TRBV4-3 few - TRBJ1-5
CASSLRFSADTQYF TGCGCCAGCAGCTTGAGGTTTAGCGCAGATACGCAGTATTTT TRBV5-1 few - TRBJ2-3
CASSKLQGSYEKLFF TGTGCCAGCAGCAAATTACAGGGTTCGTATGAAAAACTGTTTTTT TRBV21-1 - - TRBJ1-4
CASSQQGILTGELFF TGTGCCAGCAGCCAACAGGGAATCCTCACCGGGGAGCTGTTTTTT TRBV7-2 few - TRBJ2-2
CASNPQGFSYEQYF TGTGCCAGCAACCCTCAGGGATTCTCCTACGAGCAGTACTTC TRBV6-5 few - TRBJ2-7
CASSRKGRENTEAFF TGTGCCAGCAGCCGAAAAGGCAGGGAGAACACTGAAGCTTTCTTT TRBV21-1 - - TRBJ1-1